This T cell receptor (beta chain) was identified during a study of blood T cell repertoires in COVID-19. As for the study in general: Italy, Spain and the United States were the sources of the convalescent and acute COVID-19 samples.

Study processing details: Counts of nucleated cells, estimated from reference gene primer amplification, were obtained. Clones were read by immunoSEQ multiplex PCR, and TCRdb kept only the in-frame ones, dropping some. Clone size and V and J calls were adopted from that table, with D and trimming inferred from the DNA. The data hold roughly 20,000 clones, with about 90% observed a single time. This receptor was obtained from a man aged 65-85 years with active COVID-19. The sequencing input was peripheral blood.

The CDR3 sequence: CASSLSAGDPEQYF. The CDR3 nucleotides are TGTGCCAGCAGCCTGTCGGCGGGAGACCCTGAGCAGTACTTC. The chain is built from TRBV5-4 and TRBJ2-7; TRBD2 matches 7 bases. The V and J ends lost 4 bases and 7 bases, in that order; junction bases with no gene match: 11. Germline lookup yields CDR1 SGHNT and CDR2 YYREEE (reference sequence). This CDR3 has 14 residues.